The subject of this entry is one T cell receptor (beta chain). CDR3 length equals 14 residues. Germline CDR1 is SQVTM and CDR2 is ANQGSEA. The V and J ends lost 4 bases and 4 bases respectively, with 16 bases between them. The data are from a study of long-term antiretroviral therapy in people with HIV. The authors ran the immunoSEQ assay, v3.0, at survey level. Measured with immunoSEQ multiplex PCR; TCRdb has only the in-frame clones, and not every one. The table records about 20,000 clones, about 78% of them present only once. The gene calls are TRBV29-1 and TRBJ1-1; D is perhaps TRBD1 (5 bases). Source: unsorted PBMCs, taken 2.9 years after starting antiretroviral therapy. The clonotype was recovered from a woman aged 25 to 39 with HIV. The CDR3 region has the DNA TGCAGCGTTGCCGGCACGTACGACAGCACTGAAGCTTTCTTT. This translates into CSVAGTYDSTEAFF.